A selection of T cell receptor beta chains follows, all from one sample in a study of blood T cell repertoires in COVID-19. Produced via immunoSEQ multiplex PCR; TCRdb's table is partial and in-frame only. Among 230,000 or so clones listed, about 91% were seen once. The sample taken for sequencing was PBMCs or T cells enriched from blood (not recorded which). These receptors were taken from a woman aged 45-60 years with acute COVID-19. Each CDR3 is given without its conserved first and last residue. Each record gives: V gene, CDR3 length, J gene, CDR3 protein.

TRBV9	12	TRBJ2-1	ASSEGGSYNEQF
TRBV27	11	TRBJ1-2	ASRPGEGYGYT
TRBV27	12	TRBJ2-7	ASSLSWGGYEQY
TRBV28	12	TRBJ1-4	ASRLTGATEKLF
TRBV27	12	TRBJ1-5	ASNPRQVNQPQH
TRBV27	12	TRBJ1-2	ASSIRGVGYGYT
TRBV28	19	TRBJ2-7	ASSLVGFRTSGRGWHYEQY
TRBV5-5	12	TRBJ2-1	ASSLGLAGARVF
TRBV7-2	13	TRBJ2-2	ASSLVAVNTGELF
TRBV28	10	TRBJ2-3	ASNHWRDTQY
TRBV28	13	TRBJ2-3	ASSLKGKSTDTQY
TRBV12-3/TRBV12-4	10	TRBJ1-4	ASSFYLSGLF
TRBV10-3	15	TRBJ2-2	AISDRPPDRLDGELF
TRBV11-1	11	TRBJ1-1	ASSLTRNTEAF
TRBV5-1	13	TRBJ2-1	ASSLSGLAGDEQF
TRBV2	11	TRBJ1-3	ASKTGFGNTIY
TRBV7-3	15	TRBJ1-2	ASSLKEGAVRGHGYT
TRBV7-2	13	TRBJ1-2	ASSSWGQGASGYT
TRBV7-2	13	TRBJ1-5	ASSLVGVGNQPQH
TRBV7-8	10	TRBJ1-5	ASSLVPQPQH
TRBV3-1/TRBV3-2	9	TRBJ2-1	ASTSYNEQF
TRBV12-3/TRBV12-4	10	TRBJ1-2	ASSLRGHGYT
TRBV6-2/TRBV6-3	13	TRBJ2-3	ASSLLAGGVDTQY
TRBV9	13	TRBJ2-5	ASSVGEYSQETQY
TRBV11-1	11	TRBJ2-7	ASSLASRYEQY
TRBV11-1	11	TRBJ1-1	ASSLGSDSRAF
TRBV11-2	10	TRBJ2-3	ASSFSINTQY
TRBV29-1	13	TRBJ2-3	SVGREGLGTDTQY
TRBV5-1	11	TRBJ1-2	ASNGRSSYGYT
TRBV30	12	TRBJ2-1	AWSWLAGGNEQF
TRBV3-1/TRBV3-2	14	TRBJ2-5	ASSRRLAGSQETQY
TRBV23-1	10	TRBJ2-3	ASRGGTDTQY
TRBV7-9	12	TRBJ2-1	ASSPNTGDGEQF
TRBV3-1/TRBV3-2	12	TRBJ2-3	ASSRQAPGDTQY
TRBV7-9	14	TRBJ1-2	ASSLVNPGTGGGYT
TRBV12-3/TRBV12-4	11	TRBJ2-3	ASRGTSTDTQY
TRBV28	12	TRBJ1-2	ASSLPDRGYGYT
TRBV15	15	TRBJ2-7	ATSREGLAGDVYEQY
TRBV27	14	TRBJ1-1	ASSPPPPGTNTEAF
TRBV21-1	12	TRBJ1-1	ASSSDNSNTEAF
TRBV21-1	14	TRBJ1-1	ASSPKPGQGKPEAF
TRBV18	12	TRBJ1-1	ASSPAGGSPRAF
TRBV19	11	TRBJ2-7	ASSSQISYEQY
TRBV6-5	12	TRBJ1-3	ASSSRGVGNTIY
TRBV7-3	11	TRBJ2-5	ASSLTPSETQY
TRBV11-3	11	TRBJ2-2	ASQGAATGELF